The clone carrying this TCR beta chain showed up just a few times. Its target is not known. The CDR3 spans 13 residues. The V end was cut by 6 bases, the J end by 7 bases, with 16 bases between. CDR1 and CDR2 (germline): ENHRY, SYGVKD. The use of a sample-barcoded 5' primer and a J-beta primer mix characterized a second PCR of about 6 to 12 cycles. Paired-end reads containing CDR3 totaled no fewer than 3 million for each sample. One entry per CDR3 protein, called by TCRdb with MiXCR from the 5' RACE reads. This sample carries 700,000 to 950,000 distinct CDR3 sequences, 58% of them seen once, and the ten largest clones take roughly 22%. This sample is part of a study of blood T cells in healthy people across ages. Study findings and constraints: Higher diversity and more naive CD4+ cells were features of long-lived donors, compared to aged donors. PBMCs were not sorted, which prevented a conclusive comparison of naive versus antigen-experienced cells.

The V call is TRBV10-3, the J call TRBJ2-7; D possibly corresponds to TRBD1 (6 bases). Sample: blood. The TCR originated in a man aged 25 to 40 in good health. For the CDR3, the DNA is TGTGCCATCAGAGGGGGTCAGGGGCTGGAGCAGTACTTC. Protein: CAIRGGQGLEQYF.